This T cell receptor (beta chain) was sequenced in a study of blood T cells in healthy people across ages. Study outcomes and limitations: Those diversity estimates obtained from one million T cells were thought to be underestimates.

A second PCR, run for roughly 7 to 11 cycles, used a sample-barcoded 5' primer plus a J-beta primer mix. One entry per CDR3 protein results from TCRdb running MiXCR on the 5' RACE reads. Among around 1.5 million distinct CDR3 sequences listed, 40% to 50% were seen once. Looked up from germline, CDR1 is DFQATT and CDR2 is SNEGSKA (reference sequence). The length of the CDR3 is 16 residues. V dropped 0 bases and J dropped 5; count of bases not matched to a gene: 11. As for this clonotype: The antigen is unknown.

The receptor was isolated from a woman aged 18-29 years in good health. The specimen was blood. This chain joins TRBV20-1 and TRBJ1-2; 8 bases line up with TRBD1. As DNA, the CDR3 is TGCAGTGCTAGAGATCCCGGACAGGGTCCGGGGTATGGCTACACCTTC. Its translation is CSARDPGQGPGYGYTF.